This TCR beta chain came from a study of T cell responses to AZD1222 COVID-19 vaccine. The CDR3 is 15 amino acids. Germline assignment: CDR1 MDHEN and CDR2 SYDVKM. V was shortened by 5 bases and J by 8 bases, with 16 bases between the two germline ends. The method was immunoSEQ multiplex PCR; TCRdb's version includes in-frame clones alone and lacks a portion of them. Of roughly 80,000 clones listed, around nine tenths are singletons. This TCR derives from an adult in good health. The sequences come from peripheral blood, collected on day 0 of AZD1222 vaccination. This chain uses TRBV28 with TRBJ1-6; tentatively, D is TRBD1 (5 bases). CDR3 coding DNA: TGTGCCAGCAGTCCCGGGGCCCAAGCGGATTCACCCCTCCACTTT. Translated: CASSPGAQADSPLHF.